The rows below give T cell receptor beta chains drawn from one sample of a study of T cells in Graves' hyperthyroidism and ophthalmopathy. MiXCR, run by TCRdb on the multiplex PCR reads, gives a single entry per CDR3 protein. The sample has 490,000 or so distinct CDR3 sequences, 20% to 25% seen once; the top ten hold less than 65%. Sequencing was done on a sample of blood. The source of these receptors is a woman in her 70s with Graves' ophthalmopathy. Each CDR3 is given with its conserved first and last residue. A D gene is named only where the DNA matches it firmly. The size of a clone is reported for some rows only, either as once, few or many, or as a class for expanded clones.

>TRBV19|-|TRBD1|TRBJ1-1
TGTGCCAGTGGACAGGGGGCTTTGGGCACTGAAGCTTTCTTT
CASGQGALGTEAFF
>TRBV29-1|few|TRBD1|TRBJ1-2
TGCAGCGCCAACCAGGGGGGGTATGGCTACACCTTC
CSANQGGYGYTF
>TRBV6-4|-|-|TRBJ2-2
TGTGCCAGCAGTGACTCTCCCGGGATAAACACCGGGGAGCTGTTTTTT
CASSDSPGINTGELFF
>TRBV30|many|-|TRBJ2-3
TGTGCCTGGAGTGCGAGCACAGATACGCAGTATTTT
CAWSASTDTQYF
>TRBV15|-|-|TRBJ1-5
TGTGCCACCAGCAGAGACGCCTTCGGTCAGCCCCAGCATTTT
CATSRDAFGQPQHF
>TRBV9|-|TRBD2|TRBJ2-5
TGTGCCAGCAGCGTAGCTTCCCCTAGCGGGAGTATATACCAAGAGACCCAGTACTTC
CASSVASPSGSIYQETQYF
>TRBV7-8|-|TRBD1|TRBJ1-2
TGTGCCAGCAGCACCGGGACAGGGGATGGCTATGGCTACACCTTC
CASSTGTGDGYGYTF
>TRBV7-2|few|-|TRBJ1-1
TGTGCCAGCAGCCCGCCCCCCCCAGCTGAAGCTTTCTTT
CASSPPPPAEAFF
>TRBV29-1|many|TRBD1|TRBJ1-1
TGCAGCGTCGGTAAGACAGGGGGCCAAGGAGCTTTCTTT
CSVGKTGGQGAFF
>TRBV20-1|-|-|TRBJ1-1
TGCAGTGCTAGAGGGGGAGGCGGGGTCACTGAAGCTTTCTTT
CSARGGGGVTEAFF
>TRBV12-5|few|-|TRBJ2-5
TGTGCTAGTGGTGCCCCCGGGGATCAAGAGACCCAGTACTTC
CASGAPGDQETQYF
>TRBV12-5|-|-|TRBJ1-2
TGTGCTAGTGGTTCTCGCTACTATGGCTACACCTTC
CASGSRYYGYTF
>TRBV7-8|-|-|TRBJ2-1
TGTGCCAGCAGCTCCCAGAGGCCTAGCTGGGACAATGAGCAGTTCTTC
CASSSQRPSWDNEQFF
>TRBV30|many|-|TRBJ2-1
TGTGCCTGGAGTGCGGGTGGGGGTGAGCAGTTCTTC
CAWSAGGGEQFF
>TRBV10-3|many|TRBD2|TRBJ2-1
TGTGCCATCAGGGGACTAGCGGGAGGAAATGAGCAGTTCTTC
CAIRGLAGGNEQFF
>TRBV19|many|-|TRBJ2-5
TGTGCCAGTAGTATCAATTGGAGGGAGACCCAGTACTTC
CASSINWRETQYF
>TRBV5-1|-|-|TRBJ1-1
TGCGCCAGCAGCTTGGGAGGGGGGACCTACACTGAAGCTCTCTTT
CASSLGGGTYTEALF
>TRBV5-1|-|TRBD1|TRBJ2-3
TGCGCCAGCAGCTTAGGTTCCGCGAGACAGGGGCCATATACGCAGTATTTT
CASSLGSARQGPYTQYF
>TRBV9|many|-|TRBJ1-1
TGTGCCAGCAGCCCACATTTCACTGAAGCTTTCTTT
CASSPHFTEAFF
>TRBV14|-|-|TRBJ2-7
TGTGCCAGCAGCTTCTTCGGATCCAGCTACGAGCAGTACTTC
CASSFFGSSYEQYF
>TRBV10-3|-|TRBD1|TRBJ2-3
TGTGCCATCAGTGATAGGGACAGGGGCACAGATACGCAGTATTTT
CAISDRDRGTDTQYF
>TRBV19|few|-|TRBJ1-2
TGTGCCAGTAGTCCACCCGGACCGTCCGGGTTGGGCCGTGGCTACACCTTC
CASSPPGPSGLGRGYTF
>TRBV20-1|-|TRBD2|TRBJ2-1
TGCAGTGGATTGACTAGCGGGAGGGGTTCCTACAATGAGCAGTTCTTC
CSGLTSGRGSYNEQFF
>TRBV11-2|many|-|TRBJ2-5
TGTGCCAGCAGCTTAACCACGGGGGGCTTTGAGGAGACCCAGTACTTC
CASSLTTGGFEETQYF
>TRBV19|many|-|TRBJ2-1
TGTGCCAGTAGATCGGGCGGGCCGAACTCCTACAATGAGCAGTTCTTC
CASRSGGPNSYNEQFF
>TRBV12-3/TRBV12-4|-|TRBD1|TRBJ2-2
TGTGCCAGCAGTCGGGGACAGGGTTATCACACCGGGGAGCTGTTTTTT
CASSRGQGYHTGELFF
>TRBV11-2|-|-|TRBJ1-5
TGTGTCGGCCCCGGCGGTCAGCCCCAGCATTTT
CVGPGGQPQHF
>TRBV7-2|many|-|TRBJ2-5
TGTGCCAGCAGCTTAAACGGGGGAGAGGAGACCCAGTACTTC
CASSLNGGEETQYF
>TRBV19|-|-|TRBJ2-2
TGTGCCAGTAGTATAGGCCGGGATCTAAGCACCGGGGAGCTGTTTTTT
CASSIGRDLSTGELFF
>TRBV4-2|few|TRBD2|TRBJ2-1
TGTGCCAGCAGCCAAGATCCCGGATGGGGGGGCAATGAGCAGTTCTTC
CASSQDPGWGGNEQFF
>TRBV30|-|-|TRBJ1-4
TGTGCCTGGAGTGTACCAGGAAAACTCAATGAAAAACTGTTTTTT
CAWSVPGKLNEKLFF
>TRBV20-1|few|TRBD2|TRBJ2-7
TGCAGTGCTCTGACTAGCGGGAGGGACGAGCAGTACTTC
CSALTSGRDEQYF
>TRBV6-2/TRBV6-3|many|TRBD2|TRBJ2-7
TGTGCCAGCAGTTACTTGCGGGGGTCTTACGAGCAGTACTTC
CASSYLRGSYEQYF
>TRBV5-1|few|-|TRBJ2-1
TGCGCCAGCAGCCAGTACAGCATTGAGCAGTTCTTC
CASSQYSIEQFF
>TRBV27|-|TRBD2|TRBJ2-3
TGTGCCAGCAGTTTCAGCCTGACTAGCGGGGCTAGCACAGATACGCAGTATTTT
CASSFSLTSGASTDTQYF
>TRBV6-1|-|TRBD2|TRBJ2-3
TGTGCCAGCAGTGAAGCTGGGAGGGCGGTAGCGCAGTATTTT
CASSEAGRAVAQYF
>TRBV9|-|-|TRBJ1-2
TGTGCCAGCAGCGCCCTCGGGGGCAGTGGCTACACCTTC
CASSALGGSGYTF
>TRBV12-3/TRBV12-4|few|TRBD1|TRBJ2-7
TGTGCCAGCCTCAGGACAGGGGGCTCCTACGAGCAGTACTTC
CASLRTGGSYEQYF
>TRBV20-1|few|-|TRBJ1-1
TGCAGTGCTACCCCGGGCTCATCCTACACTGAAGCTTTCTTT
CSATPGSSYTEAFF
>TRBV3-1|-|-|TRBJ2-1
TGTGCCAGCAGCACGGGAGTCGACCACAATGAGCAGTTCTTC
CASSTGVDHNEQFF
>TRBV2|many|-|TRBJ2-3
TGTGCCAGCAGACTAGACAGAAGCACAGATACGCAGTATTTT
CASRLDRSTDTQYF